These 14 T cell receptor beta chains were sequenced from one sample in a study of T cell changes during pregnancy in multiple sclerosis. The repertoire was sequenced with immunoSEQ multiplex PCR; TCRdb's copy has only in-frame clones and lacks some. The sample contains about 120,000 clones, about 94% of which appear only once. Sequencing used peripheral blood, obtained in the third trimester of pregnancy. The receptor set was obtained from a female donor with multiple sclerosis, enrolled in a pregnancy study.

The genes are TRBV9 and TRBJ1-2; weak D call: TRBD1 (5 bases). Germline assignment: CDR1 SGDLS and CDR2 YYNGEE. The CDR3 length is 15 residues. With 3 bases removed from V and 3 bases from J, the gap between germline ends came to 15 bases. The CDR3 DNA is TGTGCCAGCAGCGGAGACAGACTCCGCGACTATGGCTACACCTTC. It specifies CASSGDRLRDYGYTF.

As concerns this clone: One end of the junction varies from germline; a read error may be responsible. The rearrangement links TRBV7-3 to TRBJ2-7; TRBD1 is a possible D gene (6 bases). This CDR3 comprises 13 residues. The germline gives CDR1 SGHTA, CDR2 FQGTGA. The CDR3 bases are TGTGCCAGCAGCCTAACAGGGTCGGGAGAGCAGTACTTC. Protein: CASSLTGSGEQYF. Combining the CDR3 with reference TRBV7-3 and TRBJ2-7 gives the whole variable domain GAGVSQTPSNKVTEKGKYVELRCDPISGHTALYWYRQSLGQGPEFLIYFQGTGAADDSGLPNDRFFAVRPEGSVSTLKIQRTERGDSAVYLCASSLTGSGEQYFGPGTRLTVT.

This sequence joins TRBV15 and TRBJ2-7; TRBD2 matches 8 bases. This CDR3 spans 15 amino acids. V lost 3 bases to trimming and J lost 1 base; unmatched junction nucleotides: 5. Germline V CDR1 and CDR2: LNHNV, YYDKDF (reference sequence). This chain's CDR3 is CATSSGRGGSYEQYF. In DNA form, the CDR3 reads TGTGCCACCAGCAGCGGCCGGGGGGGATCCTACGAGCAGTACTTC.

This clone was observed a few times. The chain is built from TRBV4-2 and TRBJ2-7, with 11 bases lining up with TRBD1. Germline assignment: CDR1 LGHNA and CDR2 YNFKEQ. Trimming cost V 1 base and J 2 bases; bases outside gene matches: 7. The CDR3 length is 17 residues. CDR3 amino acids: CASSQAGQGGGTYEQYF. The CDR3 DNA reads TGTGCCAGCAGCCAAGCGGGACAGGGGGGTGGGACCTACGAGCAGTACTTC.

The chain carries TRBV28 and TRBJ2-7; D perhaps matches TRBD1 (6 bases). This CDR3 comprises 15 residues. CDR1 is MDHEN, CDR2 SYDVKM, per germline. The V end lost 4 bases, the J end lost 4 bases, and 17 bases lay between the germline ends. The CDR3 DNA reads as TGTGCCAGCAGTTGGTCTACAGGGAAGTGGTACGAGCAGTACTTC. This sequence encodes CASSWSTGKWYEQYF.

This chain connects TRBV28 to TRBJ1-5; TRBD1 aligns across 7 bases. Trimming at V came to 6 bases and at J to 6 bases, leaving 8 bases not matched to a gene. The CDR3 runs 14 residues. Looked up from germline, CDR1 is MDHEN and CDR2 is SYDVKM. The CDR3 coding sequence is TGTGCCAGCAGATGGACAGGAGACGGTCAGCCCCAGCATTTT. It specifies CASRWTGDGQPQHF.

This clone was counted once. As DNA, the CDR3 is TGTGCCAGCAGCTTGGTTTGGCGGGAGACGGGAAAGGAGACCCAGTACTTC. Translation gives CASSLVWRETGKETQYF. V is TRBV5-5 and J is TRBJ2-5; the match to TRBD2 covers 7 bases. The CDR3 covers 17 residues. Germline values: CDR1 SGHKS, CDR2 YYEKEE (reference sequence). With V trimmed by 0 bases and J by 5 bases, 13 bases remained unmatched.

The chain employs TRBV27 and TRBJ1-1; possible D gene TRBD1, 5 bases. The CDR3 has 15 amino acids. Germline V gene data show CDR1 as MNHEY and CDR2 as SMNVEV (reference sequence). The V end lost 4 bases, the J end lost 0 bases, and 12 bases lay between the germline ends. In nucleotides, the CDR3 is TGTGCCAGCAGTTACTCGACAGCGATGAACACTGAAGCTTTCTTT. Amino acid sequence: CASSYSTAMNTEAFF.

The CDR3 DNA is TGTGCCAGCAGCGTATCCCCTAGCGGGGGTGCAGATACGCAGTATTTT. It is translated as CASSVSPSGGADTQYF. The gene calls are TRBV9 and TRBJ2-3; 10 bases fit TRBD2. Germline loops: CDR1 SGDLS, CDR2 YYNGEE. The CDR3 loop spans 16 amino acids. Unmatched junction bases numbered 6, after V lost 1 base and J lost 4 bases.

This chain connects TRBV10-1 to TRBJ2-7, with TRBD2 identical over 7 bases. The germline V gene encodes CDR1 WNHNN and CDR2 SYGVQD (reference sequence). J lost 3 bases, V lost 8 bases, and 10 bases had no gene match. The CDR3 sequence is 14 residues long. For the CDR3, the DNA is TGCGCCAGCGGGGGGGACCCCACCATCTACGAGCAGTACTTC. Its translation: CASGGDPTIYEQYF.

V usage is TRBV5-6 and J usage is TRBJ1-2; perhaps TRBD1 as D (5 bases). The CDR3 has 14 residues. V was clipped by 7 bases and J by 5 bases, with 18 bases between them. Germline lookup yields CDR1 SGHDT and CDR2 YYEEEE. The CDR3: CASRRPGEQYGYTF. CDR3 coding DNA: TGTGCCAGCCGCCGCCCGGGGGAACAATATGGCTACACCTTC.

This clone has a single count. J is TRBJ2-3 and V is TRBV29-1; no clear D gene. Germline V CDR1 and CDR2: SQVTM, ANQGSEA. Trimming took 4 bases from V and 2 from J, leaving 7 bases between them. This CDR3 spans 12 amino acids. The CDR3, as DNA: TGCAGCGTTGGAATAGACACAGATACGCAGTATTTT. The encoded protein is CSVGIDTDTQYF.

This sequence joins TRBV7-9 and TRBJ1-3, with D maybe TRBD1 (5 bases). Germline values: CDR1 SEHNR, CDR2 FQNEAQ (reference sequence). The CDR3 has 16 residues. V was pared by 2 bases and J by 0 bases, with 11 bases between. CDR3 in amino acids: CASSLKGASSGNTIYF. The CDR3 DNA reads as TGTGCCAGCAGCTTAAAAGGGGCTAGCTCTGGAAACACCATATATTTT.

The chain uses TRBV5-1 and TRBJ2-3, with 11 bases matching TRBD2. V gave up 4 bases and J gave up 4 bases; unmatched junction bases: 5. The CDR3 runs to 15 residues. Germline loops: CDR1 SGHRS, CDR2 YFSETQ. The CDR3 coding sequence is TGCGCCAGCAGCGTTAGCGGGGGGGCAGCAGATACGCAGTATTTT. Amino acid sequence: CASSVSGGAADTQYF.